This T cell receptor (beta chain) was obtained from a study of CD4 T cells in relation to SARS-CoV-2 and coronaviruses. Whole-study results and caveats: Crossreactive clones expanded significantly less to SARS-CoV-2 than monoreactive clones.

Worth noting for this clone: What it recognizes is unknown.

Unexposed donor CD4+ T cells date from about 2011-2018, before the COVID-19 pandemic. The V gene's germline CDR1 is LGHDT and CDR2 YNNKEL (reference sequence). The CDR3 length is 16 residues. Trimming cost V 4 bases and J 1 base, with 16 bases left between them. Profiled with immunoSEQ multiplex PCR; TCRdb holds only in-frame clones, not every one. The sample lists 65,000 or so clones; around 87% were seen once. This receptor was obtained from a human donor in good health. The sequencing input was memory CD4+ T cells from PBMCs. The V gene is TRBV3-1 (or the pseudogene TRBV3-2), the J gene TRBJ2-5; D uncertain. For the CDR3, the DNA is TGTGCCAGCAGCCCCTCCACCCTGCCGTCCCAAGAGACCCAGTACTTC. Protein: CASSPSTLPSQETQYF.